One and the same sample provided the 23 T cell receptor beta chains below, sequenced in a study of cytomegalovirus exposure and HLA in healthy donors. PCR used 60 Vbeta primers and 13 Jbeta primers. Assay used: immunoSEQ multiplex PCR; TCRdb lists only in-frame clones, some missing. In the table there are 150,000 to 180,000 clones, 74% of which are singletons. Sequenced: PBMCs. The receptors shown here come from a man aged 25-45 years in good health and CMV-seronegative.

V and J are TRBV6-5 and TRBJ1-3; TRBD1 might be the D (5 bases). This CDR3 has 14 residues. V lost 6 bases to trimming and J lost 4 bases, with 13 bases between them. Looked up from germline, CDR1 is MNHEY and CDR2 is SVGAGI. CDR3 sequence reads: CASRTTVGGNTIYF. The CDR3, as DNA: TGTGCCAGCAGGACGACAGTTGGAGGAAACACCATATATTTT.

This clone was detected only a few times. The chain is built from TRBV6-5 and TRBJ1-1; 10 bases agree with TRBD1. CDR3 size: 15 residues. J lost 5 bases, V lost 5 bases, and 8 bases had no gene match. Germline V CDR1 and CDR2: MNHEY, SVGAGI. The CDR3 nucleotides read TGTGCCAGCAGTCCCTGGACAGGGGGAAGGACTGAAGCTTTCTTT. Its translation: CASSPWTGGRTEAFF.

The chain links TRBV5-6 to TRBJ2-2; possibly TRBD2 for D (5 bases). CDR1 is SGHDT, CDR2 YYEEEE, per germline. CDR3 length: 16 amino acids. The V gene lost 3 bases and the J gene lost 4 bases, with 16 bases spanning the gap. CDR3: CASSSTTGLRTGELFF. DNA of the CDR3: TGTGCCAGCAGCTCTACTACGGGGTTGCGCACCGGGGAGCTGTTTTTT. The full variable domain, its missing parts supplied by reference TRBV5-6 and TRBJ2-2, is DAGVTQSPTHLIKTRGQQVTLRCSPKSGHDTVSWYQQALGQGPQFIFQYYEEEERQRGNFPDRFSGHQFPNYSSELNVNALLLGDSALYLCASSSTTGLRTGELFFGEGSRLTVL.

This clone has just a few counts. This sequence joins TRBV7-2 and TRBJ2-5, with TRBD2 as a possible D gene (5 bases). Germline CDR1 SGHTA, CDR2 FQGNSA. V was cut by 0 bases and J by 5 bases, with 13 bases left in between. This CDR3 has 15 amino acids. The chain's CDR3 is CASSLAWGEAETQYF. The CDR3 DNA reads TGTGCCAGCAGCTTAGCCTGGGGAGAGGCGGAGACCCAGTACTTC.

This chain connects TRBV27 to TRBJ2-7, with 7 nucleotides matching TRBD1. V lost 5 bases to trimming and J lost 6 bases; unmatched junction nucleotides: 7. CDR3 length: 13 residues. The germline gives CDR1 MNHEY, CDR2 SMNVEV (reference sequence). CDR3 protein: CASSPTGMGEQYF. CDR3 DNA sequence: TGTGCCAGCAGTCCGACAGGGATGGGCGAGCAGTACTTC.

This clone has just a few counts. The rearrangement joins TRBV19 to TRBJ1-4; 7 nucleotides agree with TRBD1. Germline V gene data show CDR1 as LNHDA and CDR2 as SQIVND (reference sequence). This CDR3 has 14 amino acids. V gave up 11 bases and J gave up 1 base; unmatched junction bases: 7. CDR3 sequence (DNA): TGTGCCTCAAAGGGGGACAGAACTAATGAAAAACTGTTTTTT. Translation gives CASKGDRTNEKLFF.

The chain employs TRBV10-3 and TRBJ2-7; TRBD1 matches 12 bases. CDR3 length: 14 residues. The germline gives CDR1 ENHRY, CDR2 SYGVKD. The V segment lost 6 bases and the J segment 3 bases; nucleotides outside the gene matches: 3. Here the CDR3 reads CAIRGTGGVYEQYF. CDR3 DNA: TGTGCCATCAGAGGGACAGGGGGCGTCTACGAGCAGTACTTC.

The rearrangement uses TRBV28 and TRBJ2-7; possibly TRBD2 for D (6 bases). V dropped 5 bases and J dropped 0 bases, with 11 bases sitting between them. The CDR3 is 14 amino acids. Germline CDR1 and CDR2: MDHEN and SYDVKM. The CDR3 is CASSTAGYSYEQYF. CDR3 coding DNA: TGTGCCAGCAGTACCGCGGGGTACTCCTACGAGCAGTACTTC.

The chain employs TRBV19 and TRBJ2-7; TRBD2 matches 8 bases. Germline V gene lookup returns CDR1 LNHDA and CDR2 SQIVND (reference sequence). Trimming took 6 bases from V and 0 from J; bases not matched to a gene: 7. This CDR3 comprises 15 residues. DNA for the CDR3: TGTGCCAGTAGATCTTTAGCGGGGCCCTCCTACGAGCAGTACTTC. Amino acid sequence: CASRSLAGPSYEQYF.

The V gene is TRBV30, the J gene TRBJ1-4; the D gene is possibly TRBD1 (6 bases). Trimming took 6 bases from V and 10 from J, leaving 18 bases between them. The CDR3 has 13 residues. The germline gives CDR1 GTSNPN, CDR2 SVGIG (reference sequence). CDR3 coding DNA: TGTGCCTGTACTTCTCAGGGGAAGGGAAAACTGTTTTTT. This codes for CACTSQGKGKLFF.

The V and J genes are TRBV18 and TRBJ2-3, with 8 bases lining up with TRBD1. V trimming: 3 bases; J trimming: 3 bases; junction bases outside the gene matches: 5. The CDR3 runs to 15 residues. Per germline, CDR1 KGHSH and CDR2 LQKENI. The CDR3 nucleotides are TGTGCCAGCTCACCCGACAGGGGAATGACAGATACGCAGTATTTT. Protein sequence: CASSPDRGMTDTQYF.

The chain is built from TRBV28 and TRBJ2-7, with TRBD1 identical over 7 bases. V was pared by 3 bases and J by 7 bases, with 9 bases of the junction left unmatched. Germline V gene sequence: CDR1 MDHEN, CDR2 SYDVKM. CDR3 length: 14 residues. The CDR3: CASSFGTGAVEQYF. The CDR3 DNA reads TGTGCCAGCAGTTTCGGTACAGGGGCAGTTGAGCAGTACTTC.

The rearrangement links TRBV12-5 to TRBJ1-1, with a tentative D call TRBD1 (6 bases). Germline V CDR1 and CDR2: LGHNT, FRNRAP. V was cut by 1 base and J by 5 bases, with 11 bases left in between. The CDR3 spans 14 residues. CDR3 sequence: CASGLGQAGTEAFF. In DNA, the CDR3 is TGTGCTAGTGGTTTGGGACAGGCGGGTACTGAAGCTTTCTTT.

V is TRBV28 and J is TRBJ1-5; 9 bases map to TRBD1. The CDR3 has 16 residues. V shed 5 bases and J 7 bases; nucleotides not matched to a gene: 12. The germline V gene has CDR1 MDHEN and CDR2 SYDVKM. The CDR3 protein is CASSPPLQGAGQPQHF. The CDR3 DNA is TGTGCCAGCAGTCCCCCATTACAGGGGGCAGGACAGCCCCAGCATTTT.

The V call is TRBV6-4, the J call TRBJ2-3; 7 positions agree with TRBD1. The CDR3 covers 14 residues. Germline CDR1 MRHNA, CDR2 SNTAGT. V was clipped by 5 bases and J by 3 bases; unmatched bases: 5. CDR3 bases: TGTGCCAGCAGTTCGACAGGGAGTACAGATACGCAGTATTTT. It encodes CASSSTGSTDTQYF.

The V and J genes are TRBV10-3 and TRBJ1-5; D is possibly TRBD1 (5 bases). The CDR3 spans 16 residues. Germline CDR1 is ENHRY and CDR2 is SYGVKD. The V gene lost 2 bases and the J gene lost 0 bases, with 11 bases spanning the gap. Here the CDR3 DNA reads TGTGCCATCAGTGAGGGGGGAGGGAGTAGCAATCAGCCCCAGCATTTT. This sequence encodes CAISEGGGSSNQPQHF.

The chain uses TRBV7-9 and TRBJ1-6, with D possibly TRBD1 on 6 matching bases. In germline, CDR1 is SEHNR, CDR2 FQNEAQ (reference sequence). This CDR3 region has 14 residues. The germline V and J ends were trimmed by 7 bases and 6 bases, with 13 bases remaining between them. The CDR3 sequence is CASKQQGVNSPLHF. The CDR3 region has the DNA TGTGCCAGCAAACAACAGGGTGTTAATTCACCCCTCCACTTT.

The rearrangement uses TRBV5-1 and TRBJ2-5; TRBD2 agrees at 10 bases. Looked up from germline, CDR1 is SGHRS and CDR2 is YFSETQ. The CDR3 extends over 15 amino acids. V was clipped by 5 bases and J by 2 bases; unmatched bases: 6. The CDR3 region is CASRPRAGGQETQYF. The CDR3 DNA sequence: TGCGCCAGCAGACCCAGAGCGGGGGGGCAAGAGACCCAGTACTTC.

This clone was found once. The chain combines TRBV6-5 with TRBJ1-4; 7 bases agree with TRBD1. After removal of 6 bases from V and 7 bases from J, the junction contained 5 bases not matched to a gene. Per germline, CDR1 MNHEY and CDR2 SVGAGI. CDR3 length equals 13 residues. The CDR3 reads CASSPYRGEKLFF. The CDR3 nucleotides are TGTGCCAGCAGCCCGTACAGGGGTGAAAAACTGTTTTTT.

This clone showed up just a few times. The CDR3 sequence is CASSLGQGRPSDTQYF. CDR3 coding DNA: TGCGCCAGCAGCTTGGGACAGGGACGACCCTCAGATACGCAGTATTTT. The chain uses TRBV5-1 and TRBJ2-3, with 7 nucleotides matching TRBD1. J lost 4 bases, V lost 0 bases, and 8 bases had no gene match. Germline V CDR1 and CDR2: SGHRS, YFSETQ. CDR3 size: 16 residues.

The rearrangement joins TRBV4-1 to TRBJ1-2; perhaps TRBD1 as D (5 bases). This CDR3 has 16 residues. The germline CDR1 and CDR2 sequences are MGHRA and YSYEKL. V shed 0 bases and J shed 4 bases, with 15 bases lying between them. In DNA, the CDR3 is TGCGCCAGCAGCCAAGAGTCTCGGGGGAGAAGCTATGGCTACACCTTC. This sequence encodes CASSQESRGRSYGYTF.

The sample holds a few counts of this clone. For the CDR3, the DNA is TGTGCCAGCAGTTACACAACACAAGAAGCTTTCTTT. Its translation: CASSYTTQEAFF. V usage is TRBV6-6 and J usage is TRBJ1-1; D remains ambiguous. This CDR3 has 12 amino acids. The germline gives CDR1 MNHNY, CDR2 SVGAGI (reference sequence). Trimming shortened V by 2 bases and J by 8 bases, and 9 bases separated the two germline ends.

The chain recombines TRBV27 with TRBJ1-1, with 8 bases aligning to TRBD1. CDR1 and CDR2 (germline): MNHEY, SMNVEV (reference sequence). V lost 5 bases, J lost 0 bases, and 5 bases stayed unmatched. The CDR3 loop spans 15 amino acids. The CDR3 loop is CASSKDRVMNTEAFF. CDR3 coding DNA: TGTGCCAGCAGTAAGGACAGGGTTATGAACACTGAAGCTTTCTTT.